These 2 T cell receptor beta chains were all obtained from the same sample, sequenced in a study of identical twins. MiXCR, run by TCRdb on the 5' RACE reads, gives a single entry per CDR3 protein. The table shows a few hundred thousand distinct CDR3 sequences, with around an eighth occurring only once. This sample also appeared in a second study, on yellow fever vaccine responses in identical twins.

Sequenced material: CD4+ T cells sorted from blood. These receptors were obtained from a woman under 30 in good health.

The table lists this clonotype with a few counts. The chain links TRBV7-9 to TRBJ2-1, with D perhaps TRBD1 or TRBD2 (5 bases each). The CDR3 runs to 12 residues. Germline assignment: CDR1 SEHNR and CDR2 FQNEAQ (reference sequence). Between the trimmed V and J ends, which lost 5 bases and 10 bases, there was a span of 12 bases. DNA for the CDR3: TGTGCCAGCAGCCGCTCGTGGGACGAGCAGTTCTTC. Translated: CASSRSWDEQFF.

This clonotype was detected only a few times. The CDR3 loop is CASPDRGLADYTGELFF. CDR3 nucleotide sequence: TGTGCTAGCCCTGATAGGGGACTAGCGGATTACACCGGGGAGCTGTTTTTT. The V call is TRBV7-7, the J call TRBJ2-2; 11 positions agree with TRBD2. The germline gives CDR1 SSHAT, CDR2 FNYEAQ (reference sequence). The CDR3 spans 17 residues.